Shown below are 27 T cell receptor beta chains from a single sample sequenced in a study of technical replicates of blood from several donors (TCRdb year 2017). The library was generated by the immunoSEQ multiplex PCR assay. This is the immuneACCESS table as TCRdb keeps it, with only in-frame sequences that have V and J called. A part of the clones is gone; compared with another copy, unresolved V genes explain less than half, and the rest is unexplained. This sample lists about 83,000 clones; about 92% were detected once. The top ten constitute about 0.23% of the sample. Specimen: T cells isolated from PBMCs. The receptor source for this set is a human donor in good health.

The chain employs TRBV4-1 and TRBJ2-7; D remains ambiguous. Germline CDR1 and CDR2: MGHRA and YSYEKL. The CDR3 extends over 16 amino acids. The V end was cut by 0 bases, the J end by 1 base, with 13 bases between. The CDR3 region has the DNA TGCGCCAGCAGCCAAGAAGTGGCAGGTGCTTCCTACGAGCAGTACTTC. As protein: CASSQEVAGASYEQYF.

The genes are TRBV29-1 and TRBJ1-3, with a tentative D call TRBD1 (6 bases). This CDR3 comprises 13 residues. Between the trimmed V and J ends, which lost 7 bases and 2 bases, there was a span of 12 bases. Germline CDR1 is SQVTM and CDR2 is ANQGSEA. CDR3 nucleotides: TGCAGCGGGACTCAGGGGACTGGAAACACCATATATTTT. This codes for CSGTQGTGNTIYF.

This clone was seen only a few times. The chain joins TRBV14 to TRBJ1-1; D unresolved. The V gene lost 1 base and the J gene lost 7 bases, with 7 bases spanning the gap. The CDR3 sequence is 12 residues long. The germline gives CDR1 SGHDN, CDR2 FVKESK. For the CDR3, the DNA is TGTGCCAGCAGCCAAGGGGCGAATGAAGCTTTCTTT. This gives the protein CASSQGANEAFF.

The chain combines TRBV29-1 with TRBJ2-7; 10 positions agree with TRBD1. The CDR3 extends over 11 amino acids. Germline V lookup: CDR1 SQVTM, CDR2 ANQGSEA. V shed 7 bases, J shed 6 bases, and the junction held 3 bases outside the gene matches. The chain's CDR3 is CSGGQGGEQYF. As DNA, the CDR3 is TGCAGCGGCGGACAGGGGGGCGAGCAGTACTTC.

This chain connects TRBV5-1 to TRBJ2-7; D is unclear. This CDR3 region has 12 residues. Germline CDR1 is SGHRS and CDR2 is YFSETQ. Between the trimmed V and J ends, which lost 4 bases and 3 bases, there was a span of 8 bases. In DNA form, the CDR3 reads TGCGCCAGCAGCCCCGACTTCTACGAGCAGTACTTC. Protein: CASSPDFYEQYF.

The CDR3 DNA follows: TGTGCCAGCAGCTTGGGGACTAGCGGGAGGGGAAGTGAAGAGACCCAGTACTTC. This gives the protein CASSLGTSGRGSEETQYF. The gene calls are TRBV7-9 and TRBJ2-5, with TRBD2 matching 16 bases. Germline V gene sequence: CDR1 SEHNR, CDR2 FQNEAQ (reference sequence). The CDR3 spans 18 residues. The trim removed 3 bases at V and 3 bases at J, leaving 7 bases unmatched.

Only one count was recorded for this clone. CDR3 nucleotides: TGCAGCGTTGGAGGGCAGAGGGATCAGCCCCAGCATTTT. Its protein product is CSVGGQRDQPQHF. V gene TRBV29-1 combines with J gene TRBJ1-5; D not resolved. V lost 4 bases, J lost 5 bases, and 12 bases lay in between. Germline V CDR1 and CDR2: SQVTM, ANQGSEA. The CDR3 runs 13 residues.

The gene calls are TRBV19 and TRBJ1-2; 7 bases are shared with TRBD1. The V and J ends lost 5 bases and 4 bases, in that order; junction bases with no gene match: 10. The germline CDR1 and CDR2 sequences are LNHDA and SQIVND (reference sequence). The CDR3 loop spans 15 amino acids. The CDR3 nucleotides read TGTGCCAGTAGTTTGCCACCGGGACAGTCCTATGGCTACACCTTC. It codes for CASSLPPGQSYGYTF.

This clone was counted a single time. This chain connects TRBV29-1 to TRBJ2-1, with TRBD2 identical over 9 bases. The junction had 13 bases not matched to a gene; V was cut back by 4 bases and J by 6 bases. Germline V lookup: CDR1 SQVTM, CDR2 ANQGSEA. This CDR3 contains 16 residues. As DNA, the CDR3 is TGCAGCGTTGGTGGAGCGCGCCCGACTAGCGGCAATGAGCAGTTCTTC. This sequence encodes CSVGGARPTSGNEQFF.

This chain uses TRBV28 with TRBJ2-1; 7 positions match TRBD2. Germline values: CDR1 MDHEN, CDR2 SYDVKM. Unmatched junction bases numbered 10, after V lost 5 bases and J lost 9 bases. The CDR3 covers 14 residues. The CDR3 region is CASSGGRAPGEQFF. Written as DNA, the CDR3 is TGTGCCAGCAGTGGGGGGAGGGCCCCCGGTGAGCAGTTCTTC.

The rearrangement uses TRBV28 and TRBJ2-1; the D gene is possibly TRBD1 (6 bases). Per germline, CDR1 MDHEN and CDR2 SYDVKM. CDR3 length equals 16 residues. Trimming stripped 3 bases from V and 8 bases from J, with 20 bases between. In DNA form, the CDR3 reads TGTGCCAGCAGTTTTTTGCAGGGGATAGTCGTCGATGAGCAGTTCTTC. Residues: CASSFLQGIVVDEQFF.

The chain combines TRBV14 with TRBJ1-2; 7 nucleotides agree with TRBD1. This CDR3 spans 15 amino acids. The J segment lost 8 bases and the V segment lost 0 bases, leaving 9 bases of the junction unmatched. Germline CDR1 reads SGHDN; CDR2 reads FVKESK. CDR3 DNA sequence: TGTGCCAGCAGCCAAGATCAGACAGGGTTCGGGGGCTACACCTTC. Translating it yields CASSQDQTGFGGYTF.

The chain carries TRBV4-1 and TRBJ2-7, with D maybe TRBD1 (5 bases). This CDR3 is built from 13 residues. V gave up 3 bases and J gave up 3 bases, with 9 bases separating them. Germline V gives CDR1 MGHRA, CDR2 YSYEKL. CDR3 DNA sequence: TGCGCCAGCAGCCAGTTCCAGGGCTACGAGCAGTACTTC. Its protein is CASSQFQGYEQYF.

CDR3 region: CASSRVDYEQYF. The CDR3, as DNA: TGTGCCAGCAGCCGGGTGGACTACGAGCAGTACTTC. V is TRBV11-3 and J is TRBJ2-7; D is undetermined. CDR3 size: 12 residues. Deletions cut 5 bases from V and 3 bases from J, with 8 bases between. CDR1 is SGHNT, CDR2 YENEEA, per germline.

This chain joins TRBV5-1 and TRBJ2-2; the D gene is possibly TRBD2 (5 bases). From germline, CDR1 is SGHRS and CDR2 YFSETQ. V lost 6 bases and J 0 bases, leaving 9 bases between the germline ends. The CDR3 contains 14 residues. The CDR3 region is CASTNGTNTGELFF. The CDR3 DNA reads TGCGCCAGCACGAACGGGACGAACACCGGGGAGCTGTTTTTT.

The chain employs TRBV5-1 and TRBJ2-2, with D possibly matching TRBD2 (6 bases). CDR1 SGHRS and CDR2 YFSETQ come from the germline V gene. Trimming removed 4 bases at V and 6 bases at J, with 13 bases between. The CDR3 has 14 amino acids. CDR3 residues: CASSAGLTAGELFF. The DNA for the CDR3 is TGCGCCAGCAGCGCGGGACTGACGGCCGGGGAGCTGTTTTTT.

The J gene is TRBJ2-2, the V gene TRBV7-3, with 8 bases identical to TRBD1. V shed 4 bases and J 7 bases; nucleotides not matched to a gene: 5. The germline V gene has CDR1 SGHTA and CDR2 FQGTGA. The CDR3 totals 14 residues. As DNA, the CDR3 is TGTGCCAGCAGCTCGGACAGGGATAACGGGGAGCTGTTTTTT. Its protein is CASSSDRDNGELFF. Full variable domain (rest looked up from reference TRBV7-3 and TRBJ2-2): GAGVSQTPSNKVTEKGKYVELRCDPISGHTALYWYRQSLGQGPEFLIYFQGTGAADDSGLPNDRFFAVRPEGSVSTLKIQRTERGDSAVYLCASSSDRDNGELFFGEGSRLTVL.

The chain has TRBV11-2 and TRBJ2-7, with no clear D. CDR1 and CDR2 (germline): SGHAT, FQNNGV. The germline V and J ends were trimmed by 3 bases and 3 bases, with 9 bases remaining between them. The CDR3 runs 13 residues. As DNA, the CDR3 is TGTGCCAGCAGCTTCGTCAGAGGCTACGAGCAGTACTTC. Its protein is CASSFVRGYEQYF.

V is TRBV10-2 and J is TRBJ1-3; unclear D gene. The V end lost 3 bases, the J end lost 4 bases, and 10 bases lay between the germline ends. Germline values: CDR1 WSHSY, CDR2 SAAADI. The CDR3 contains 14 residues. CDR3 in DNA: TGCGCCAGCAGTGAATCGACAAGGGGAAACACCATATATTTT. This encodes CASSESTRGNTIYF.

The J gene is TRBJ2-5, the V gene TRBV9; the match to TRBD1 covers 7 bases. With 4 bases clipped from V and 4 bases from J, the junction kept 1 base outside the gene matches. The germline gives CDR1 SGDLS, CDR2 YYNGEE. This CDR3 region has 12 residues. The CDR3 DNA follows: TGTGCCAGCAGCAGGGACAGAGAGACCCAGTACTTC. It specifies CASSRDRETQYF.

The gene calls are TRBV19 and TRBJ2-5; TRBD2 agrees at 8 bases. V lost 5 bases and J lost 5; bases outside the gene matches: 10. CDR1 is LNHDA, CDR2 SQIVND, per germline (reference sequence). The CDR3 consists of 15 residues. In DNA form, the CDR3 reads TGTGCCAGTAGTGCCTCCGGGGGCGGGGGGGAGACCCAGTACTTC. Protein: CASSASGGGGETQYF.

J is TRBJ1-1 and V is TRBV19; 9 bases are a match to TRBD1. Germline V lookup: CDR1 LNHDA, CDR2 SQIVND (reference sequence). The CDR3 is 17 amino acids. J was trimmed by 0 bases and V by 4 bases; bases with no gene match: 9. The CDR3, as DNA: TGTGCCAGTAGTACCCCGGGACAGGGCACGTTGAACACTGAAGCTTTCTTT. Translation: CASSTPGQGTLNTEAFF.

This chain connects TRBV2 to TRBJ2-2; 13 bases are shared with TRBD2. Germline V gene sequence: CDR1 SNHLY, CDR2 FYNNEI. Losses at the gene ends were 3 bases for V and 7 bases for J; bases not matched to a gene: 8. The CDR3 covers 17 residues. CDR3 in amino acids: CASSDSGTSGVNGELFF. CDR3 DNA: TGTGCCAGCAGTGATTCGGGGACTAGCGGGGTAAACGGGGAGCTGTTTTTT.

The chain joins TRBV5-1 to TRBJ2-1, with 10 bases aligning to TRBD2. V was clipped by 4 bases and J by 5 bases; unmatched bases: 12. The CDR3 length is 17 residues. The germline V gene encodes CDR1 SGHRS and CDR2 YFSETQ. For the CDR3, the DNA is TGCGCCAGCAGCCCCCGGACTAGCGGCTTTGATAACAATGAGCAGTTCTTC. This gives the protein CASSPRTSGFDNNEQFF. Full variable domain (rest looked up from reference TRBV5-1 and TRBJ2-1): KAGVTQTPRYLIKTRGQQVTLSCSPISGHRSVSWYQQTPGQGLQFLFEYFSETQRNKGNFPGRFSGRQFSNSRSEMNVSTLELGDSALYLCASSPRTSGFDNNEQFFGPGTRLTVL.

V usage is TRBV4-2 and J usage is TRBJ2-7; TRBD2 is a possible D gene (6 bases). The CDR3 loop spans 16 amino acids. Germline V gene lookup returns CDR1 LGHNA and CDR2 YNFKEQ. The V end lost 0 bases, the J end lost 0 bases, and 12 bases lay between the germline ends. CDR3 DNA: TGTGCCAGCAGCCAAGAAGGAGGGGCCAGCTCCTACGAGCAGTACTTC. Its protein is CASSQEGGASSYEQYF.

The rearrangement links TRBV5-1 to TRBJ2-1; TRBD1 aligns across 7 bases. Germline CDR1 SGHRS, CDR2 YFSETQ. V dropped 2 bases and J dropped 3; count of bases not matched to a gene: 5. This CDR3 contains 15 residues. This chain's CDR3 is CASSLRQGIYNEQFF. The CDR3 region has the DNA TGCGCCAGCAGCTTAAGACAGGGTATCTACAATGAGCAGTTCTTC.

The chain carries TRBV15 and TRBJ1-5, with D tentatively TRBD1 (6 bases). Germline V gene data show CDR1 as LNHNV and CDR2 as YYDKDF (reference sequence). V was trimmed by 1 base and J by 16 bases, leaving 14 bases between them. The CDR3 has 12 residues. As DNA, the CDR3 is TGTGCCACCAGCAGAGCAGGGGCTACCGAACATTTT. Its protein product is CATSRAGATEHF.